Listed below are T cell receptor beta chains from one sample, sequenced in a study of chemoradiotherapy in HPV16-positive cancers. TCRdb's copy holds only in-frame clones and misses some; the assay was immunoSEQ multiplex PCR. The sample yields around 13,000 clones, 89% seen once. This specimen consisted of blood, obtained from a patient who underwent chemoradiotherapy. These receptors came from a human donor with HPV-associated anogenital cancer. Each CDR3 is given with its conserved first and last residue. D genes are given only for firm matches. Not every row has a clone size; where given, it reads once, few, many or a size class.

D gene,V gene,J gene,clone size,CDR3 DNA,CDR3 protein
NA,TRBV19,TRBJ2-1,NA,TGTGCCAGTAGTCCAACCTCATACAATGAGCAGTTCTTC,CASSPTSYNEQFF
TRBD1,TRBV7-2,TRBJ1-2,NA,TGTGCCAGCAGCTCATCAACTACAGGGGTGGGAGGCTATGGCTACACCTTC,CASSSSTTGVGGYGYTF
NA,TRBV29-1,TRBJ1-1,NA,TGCAGCGTTGAAGGCCGGGGCGCTTTCTTT,CSVEGRGAFF
NA,TRBV6-5,TRBJ2-2,few,TGTGCCAGCAGGCCCGGGGGGCATAACACCGGGGAGCTGTTTTTT,CASRPGGHNTGELFF
NA,TRBV18,TRBJ2-7,NA,TGTGCCAGCTCACCGAAGACCGGGAGATCCTACGAGCAGTACTTC,CASSPKTGRSYEQYF
NA,TRBV7-9,TRBJ1-6,NA,TGTGCCAGCAGCTTGGGGAATTCTAATTCACCCCTCCACTTT,CASSLGNSNSPLHF
TRBD1,TRBV15,TRBJ2-1,medium-sized,TGTGCCACCAGCGGAACGGGACAGCCCTACAATGAGCAGTTCTTC,CATSGTGQPYNEQFF
NA,TRBV2,TRBJ1-5,NA,TGTGCCAGCAGCTATGTTACGAATCAGCCCCAGCATTTT,CASSYVTNQPQHF
NA,TRBV5-6,TRBJ2-1,NA,TGTGCCAGCAGCTTGCGGGGCCGAAGCTCCTACAATGAGCAGTTCTTC,CASSLRGRSSYNEQFF
TRBD1,TRBV2,TRBJ2-7,NA,TGTGCCAGCAGCGGACAGGGAGCCTACGAGCAGTACTTC,CASSGQGAYEQYF
NA,TRBV11-2,TRBJ1-4,NA,TGTGCCAGCAGCTTATTTTTCACGGGGGCAAATGAAAAACTGTTTTTT,CASSLFFTGANEKLFF
TRBD2,TRBV13,TRBJ2-7,NA,TGTGCCAGCAGCTCGAAAACTAGCGGGGGGGCCCGTGGCTCCTACGAGCAGTACTTC,CASSSKTSGGARGSYEQYF
NA,TRBV7-9,TRBJ1-2,NA,TGTGCCAGCAGCCTCCCTTCTAAGACCGGTTATGGCTACACCTTC,CASSLPSKTGYGYTF
NA,TRBV7-2,TRBJ2-5,NA,TGTGCCAGCAGCTTAGCTTCGGAGACCCAGTACTTC,CASSLASETQYF
NA,TRBV5-1,TRBJ2-7,NA,TGCGCCAGCAGCCTGGTAGGGGGGAGCTCCTACGAGCAGTACTTC,CASSLVGGSSYEQYF
NA,TRBV9,TRBJ1-3,NA,TGTGCCAGCAGCGTAGAAGAAGTAAGTGGAAACACCATATATTTT,CASSVEEVSGNTIYF
TRBD2,TRBV6-4,TRBJ2-7,NA,TGTGCCAGCAGTGACTACTCGGGGACTAGCTACGAGCAGTACTTC,CASSDYSGTSYEQYF
NA,TRBV27,TRBJ1-5,NA,TGTGCCAGCAGTCCTTCAATCGGAGGGAGCAATCAGCCCCAGCATTTT,CASSPSIGGSNQPQHF
TRBD2,TRBV9,TRBJ2-7,NA,TGTGCCAGCAGCGTATCACAAGCGGGGTATGAGCAGTACTTC,CASSVSQAGYEQYF
NA,TRBV6-1,TRBJ1-5,NA,TGTGCCAGTCAATCGGTGGGGTTTGGCAATCAGCCCCAGCATTTT,CASQSVGFGNQPQHF
NA,TRBV14,TRBJ2-5,NA,TGTGCCAGCAGCCATCTGGACGAGGGCTGGCAGTACTTC,CASSHLDEGWQYF
TRBD2,TRBV28,TRBJ2-7,NA,TGTGCCAGCAGGGCTAGCGGGAGGACCTACGAGCAGTACTTC,CASRASGRTYEQYF
NA,TRBV29-1,TRBJ2-7,NA,TGCAGCGTTGAAACAGATATTGCCTACGAGCAGTACTTC,CSVETDIAYEQYF
TRBD2,TRBV19,TRBJ2-2,NA,TGTGCCAGTAGTAGTTTGGGAGGGCTGAACACCGGGGAGCTGTTTTTT,CASSSLGGLNTGELFF
TRBD1,TRBV18,TRBJ1-4,NA,TGTGCCAGCTCACCTTCGGGACAGCCTAATGAAAAACTGTTTTTT,CASSPSGQPNEKLFF
NA,TRBV6-4,TRBJ1-1,NA,TGTGCCAGCAGCGTAGGGACCGACACTGAAGCTTTCTTT,CASSVGTDTEAFF
TRBD2,TRBV13,TRBJ2-7,few,TGTGCCTGCAGGCGGGAGGGCGGAATCGAGCAGTACTTC,CACRREGGIEQYF
TRBD2,TRBV6-1,TRBJ2-5,few,TGTGCCAGCAGTGAAGCAGCGGGGGGGCAAGAGACCCAGTACTTC,CASSEAAGGQETQYF
TRBD2,TRBV4-3,TRBJ2-5,NA,TGCGCCAGCAGCCCCCGGGGTAGCGGGGGGCAAGAGACCCAGTACTTC,CASSPRGSGGQETQYF
NA,TRBV7-9,TRBJ1-1,NA,TGTGCCAGCAGCTTATCCCAGAACACTGAAGCTTTCTTT,CASSLSQNTEAFF
NA,TRBV5-1,TRBJ2-7,NA,TGCGCCAGCAGGCGCGGCGAGGGGGAGGCCTACGAGCAGTACTTC,CASRRGEGEAYEQYF
TRBD1,TRBV5-6,TRBJ2-3,NA,TGTGCCAGCAGCTTCCGACAGGGCGGCGTTGAAACGCAGTATTTT,CASSFRQGGVETQYF
NA,TRBV29-1,TRBJ1-4,NA,TGCAGCGTTACCGGCAGTAGTAATGAAAAACTGTTTTTT,CSVTGSSNEKLFF
NA,TRBV5-4,TRBJ2-3,NA,TGTGCCAGCAGCTTGCGAACGGAGGCAGATACGCAGTATTTT,CASSLRTEADTQYF
NA,TRBV2,TRBJ1-5,NA,TGTGCCAGCAGACAGGGCCAATATAGCAATCAGCCCCAGCATTTT,CASRQGQYSNQPQHF
TRBD2,TRBV2,TRBJ2-5,NA,TGTGCCAGCAGCAGAGGACTAGCGGGGGGGCTGGGGACCCAGTACTTC,CASSRGLAGGLGTQYF
TRBD2,TRBV18,TRBJ2-5,NA,TGTGCCAGCTCACCGGGACTAGAAGAGACCCAGTACTTC,CASSPGLEETQYF
TRBD1,TRBV6-1,TRBJ2-7,NA,TGTGCCAGCAGTGAAGGGACAGGGGGCTTCTACGAGCAGTACTTC,CASSEGTGGFYEQYF
NA,TRBV18,TRBJ2-7,NA,TGTGCCAGCTCAGGCGACCGAAGCTCCTACGAGCAGTACTTC,CASSGDRSSYEQYF
NA,TRBV9,TRBJ2-3,NA,TGTGCCAGCAGCGTAGTCGGCTCCGGGACTCCAAGCACAGATACGCAGTATTTT,CASSVVGSGTPSTDTQYF
TRBD1,TRBV2,TRBJ1-3,NA,TGTGCCAGCAGTGGGGGGACAGGGGGCTTTGGAAACACCATATATTTT,CASSGGTGGFGNTIYF
NA,TRBV29-1,TRBJ1-1,once,TGCAGCGTTGAAGCCCTCCAGGGTTTAGCCACTGAAGCTTTCTTT,CSVEALQGLATEAFF
NA,TRBV7-6,TRBJ1-5,NA,TGTGCCAGCAGCGCGAGAAGGGACAGCAATCAGCCCCAGCATTTT,CASSARRDSNQPQHF
NA,TRBV9,TRBJ1-4,NA,TGTGCCAGCAGCGCGGGACGGTTTAATGAAAAACTGTTTTTT,CASSAGRFNEKLFF
TRBD2,TRBV19,TRBJ2-5,once,TGTGCCAGTAGCCTTCGGCGGGGGGGTCTGGAGACCCAGTACTTC,CASSLRRGGLETQYF
NA,TRBV21-1,TRBJ2-1,NA,TGTGCCAGCAGCACATTTGCAGGCCAAAACCGCCCCACAGGGGGCGATGAGCAGTTCTTC,CASSTFAGQNRPTGGDEQFF
NA,TRBV5-4,TRBJ1-1,few,TGTGCCAGCAGCCATGAACCGGGACGGACTAAGGACACTGAAGCTTTCTTT,CASSHEPGRTKDTEAFF
TRBD1,TRBV7-9,TRBJ1-1,NA,TGTGCCAGCACGGGACAGAGGGGCCTTATCACTGAAGCTTTCTTT,CASTGQRGLITEAFF
NA,TRBV4-1,TRBJ2-7,once,TGCGCCAGCAGCCAAGGACTAAATTACGAGCAGTACTTC,CASSQGLNYEQYF
NA,TRBV7-8,TRBJ2-2,NA,TGTGCCAGCAGCTTAACCTCAGGGGGGGTGGACACCGGGGAGCTGTTTTTT,CASSLTSGGVDTGELFF
NA,TRBV6-6,TRBJ1-2,NA,TGTGCCAGCAGTTATGATCCCTCCCGTAACGGCTACACCTTC,CASSYDPSRNGYTF
NA,TRBV2,TRBJ1-1,NA,TGTGCCAGCAGTGAAAGGGGTGTCTTTGGCACTGAAGCTTTCTTT,CASSERGVFGTEAFF
NA,TRBV18,TRBJ2-3,once,TGTGCCAGCTCATTCGACAGAAACACAGATACGCAGTATTTT,CASSFDRNTDTQYF
NA,TRBV4-3,TRBJ2-4,NA,TGCGCCAGCAGCCACGGGGAGTTCGACATTCAGTACTTC,CASSHGEFDIQYF
NA,TRBV4-2,TRBJ2-7,NA,TGTGCCAGCAGCCAAGAACAACAGGGAACGGCCTACGAGCAGTACTTC,CASSQEQQGTAYEQYF